This T cell receptor beta chain was identified during a study of T-cell memory formation after mild COVID-19. Study conclusions and caveats: Contracting CD4+ clones sat mainly in CM and EM; CD8+ in EMRA. Clones contracting across day 15 to 85 had a balanced CD4/CD8 profile; later expanding clones leaned CD4+. Cross-reactive memory apparently joined, as some responding clones appeared in pre-infection memory.

From the 5' RACE reads, TCRdb called clonotypes with MiXCR, one entry per CDR3 protein. The repertoire holds about 100,000 distinct CDR3 sequences, with more than 9.5% as singletons. The CDR3 covers 15 residues. Germline V gives CDR1 MNHNY, CDR2 SVGAGI (reference sequence). V was trimmed by 7 bases and J by 3 bases, leaving 19 bases between them. As to this clonotype: The target antigen is unknown.

The receptor was derived from a man aged 18-30 years who had mild COVID-19 (a few samples of this study predate the infection). Cell type and time point are not known. The genes are TRBV6-6 and TRBJ2-7; the D gene is possibly TRBD2 (5 bases). Material for sequencing was PBMCs or a T cell subset sorted from them (not recorded which). The CDR3 region has the DNA TGTGCCAGCACCACCGGGCAAGTGGAGGACTACGAGCAGTACGTC. Its protein product is CASTTGQVEDYEQYV.